Below are 2 T cell receptor beta chains sequenced from a single sample in a study of blood T cell repertoires in COVID-19. Libraries were prepared by immunoSEQ multiplex PCR; TCRdb keeps only in-frame clonotypes and omits some of them. The sample consists of under 70,000 clones, about 91% of them appearing once. The source material was peripheral blood. All receptors derive from a woman between 55 and 75 years old with active or convalescent COVID-19.

The V call is TRBV30, the J call TRBJ1-3; D uncertain. Trimming left V 0 bases short and J 6 bases short, with 15 bases between. Germline V gene lookup returns CDR1 GTSNPN and CDR2 SVGIG (reference sequence). The CDR3 contains 15 residues. For the CDR3, the DNA is TGTGCCTGGAGTGTACAACCGGGTGGATCAAACACCATATATTTT. It codes for CAWSVQPGGSNTIYF. The complete variable domain, with remaining parts taken from reference TRBV30 and TRBJ1-3, reads SQTIHQWPATLVQPVGSPLSLECTVEGTSNPNLYWYRQAAGRGLQLLFYSVGIGQISSEVPQNLSASRPQDRQFILSSKKLLLSDSGFYLCAWSVQPGGSNTIYFGEGSWLTVV.

The chain couples TRBV4-3 to TRBJ2-1; 8 positions agree with TRBD2. The CDR3 extends over 15 amino acids. Germline V gene lookup returns CDR1 LGHNA and CDR2 YSLEER. Losses at the gene ends were 0 bases for V and 7 bases for J; bases not matched to a gene: 5. Here the CDR3 reads CASSQDPAGANEQFF. CDR3 in DNA: TGCGCCAGCAGCCAAGATCCAGCGGGAGCTAATGAGCAGTTCTTC.